A single T cell receptor beta chain is shown here with its context. This entry comes from a study of control samples from healthy donors and cancer patients. The germline CDR1 and CDR2 sequences are SGHTA and FQGNSA. Between the trimmed V and J ends, which lost 1 base and 13 bases, there was a span of 12 bases. The CDR3 length is 12 residues. The assay was immunoSEQ multiplex PCR, and TCRdb's table has in-frame clones only and misses some. The sample contains thousands of clones, 90% to 95% of which appear only once. This sequence joins TRBV7-2 and TRBJ2-3, with D maybe TRBD2 (6 bases). The receptor's source is a man aged 55-75 years with colorectal cancer. Sequences were obtained from PBMCs. CDR3 amino acids: CASSLGPGEKYF. For the CDR3, the DNA is TGTGCCAGCAGCTTAGGTCCGGGGGAGAAGTATTTT.